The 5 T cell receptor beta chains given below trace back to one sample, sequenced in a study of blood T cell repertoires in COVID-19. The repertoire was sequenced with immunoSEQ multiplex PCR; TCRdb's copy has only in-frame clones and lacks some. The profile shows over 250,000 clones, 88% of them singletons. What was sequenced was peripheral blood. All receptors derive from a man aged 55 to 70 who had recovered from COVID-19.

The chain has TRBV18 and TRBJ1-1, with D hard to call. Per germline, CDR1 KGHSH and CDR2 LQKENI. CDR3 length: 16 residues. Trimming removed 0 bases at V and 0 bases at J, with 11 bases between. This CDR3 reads CASSPPSGSLNTEAFF. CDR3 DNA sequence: TGTGCCAGCTCACCACCGTCGGGGTCCCTGAACACTGAAGCTTTCTTT.

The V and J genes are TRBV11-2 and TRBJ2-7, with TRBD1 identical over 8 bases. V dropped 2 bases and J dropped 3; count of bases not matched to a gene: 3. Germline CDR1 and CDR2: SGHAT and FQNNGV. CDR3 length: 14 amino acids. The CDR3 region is CASSLRGQGYEQYF. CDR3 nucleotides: TGTGCCAGCAGCTTACGAGGACAGGGCTACGAGCAGTACTTC.

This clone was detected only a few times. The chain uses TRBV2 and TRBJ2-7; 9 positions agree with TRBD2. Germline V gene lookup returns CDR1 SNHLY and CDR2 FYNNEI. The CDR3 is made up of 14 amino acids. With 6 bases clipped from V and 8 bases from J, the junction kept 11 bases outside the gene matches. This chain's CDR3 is CASRVAGVTDKQYF. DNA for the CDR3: TGTGCCAGCAGGGTAGCGGGGGTCACGGACAAGCAGTACTTC.

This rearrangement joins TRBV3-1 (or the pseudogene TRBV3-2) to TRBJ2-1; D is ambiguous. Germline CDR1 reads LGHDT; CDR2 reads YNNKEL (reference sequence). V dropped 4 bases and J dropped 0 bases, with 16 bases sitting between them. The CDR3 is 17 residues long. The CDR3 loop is CASSRLVSRSSYNEQFF. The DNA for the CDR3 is TGTGCCAGCAGCCGCCTCGTTAGCCGAAGCTCCTACAATGAGCAGTTCTTC.

The chain's CDR3 is CASSVPQGHHGYTF. The CDR3 DNA follows: TGTGCCAGCAGCGTACCACAGGGTCACCATGGCTACACCTTC. This chain connects TRBV7-2 to TRBJ1-2; TRBD1 is a possible D gene (6 bases). This CDR3 is built from 14 residues. The V end was cut by 5 bases, the J end by 6 bases, with 16 bases between. Germline values: CDR1 SGHTA, CDR2 FQGNSA.